This T cell receptor (beta chain) was recovered during a study of graft-versus-host responses after intestinal transplantation. Study-wide results and caveats: Early post-transplant HvG declines tracked with peak circulating GvH clone levels.

Responders (approximately 200,000, CFSE-labeled) met approximately 200,000 stimulators that were irradiated and violet-dye-labeled. CDR3 length: 14 residues. V dropped 2 bases and J dropped 6; count of bases not matched to a gene: 6. In germline, CDR1 is MNHNS, CDR2 SASEGT. The repertoire was sequenced with immunoSEQ multiplex PCR; TCRdb's copy has only in-frame clones and lacks some. The sample records roughly 20,000 clones, 38% being singletons. This clone has only a few counts. This chain links TRBV6-1 with TRBJ2-7, with TRBD1 matching over 8 bases. The sequences come from alloreactive CD4+ T cells from a mixed lymphocyte reaction culture, collected before intestinal transplant. Subset given: CFSE-low proliferating T cells sorted from roughly 6-day pre-transplant mixed lymphocyte reaction (GvH or HvG direction). This clonotype was sampled from a human patient who received an intestinal transplant. The CDR3 bases are TGTGCCAGCAGTGAACAACAGGGGGGTACCGAGCAGTACTTC. Its protein is CASSEQQGGTEQYF.